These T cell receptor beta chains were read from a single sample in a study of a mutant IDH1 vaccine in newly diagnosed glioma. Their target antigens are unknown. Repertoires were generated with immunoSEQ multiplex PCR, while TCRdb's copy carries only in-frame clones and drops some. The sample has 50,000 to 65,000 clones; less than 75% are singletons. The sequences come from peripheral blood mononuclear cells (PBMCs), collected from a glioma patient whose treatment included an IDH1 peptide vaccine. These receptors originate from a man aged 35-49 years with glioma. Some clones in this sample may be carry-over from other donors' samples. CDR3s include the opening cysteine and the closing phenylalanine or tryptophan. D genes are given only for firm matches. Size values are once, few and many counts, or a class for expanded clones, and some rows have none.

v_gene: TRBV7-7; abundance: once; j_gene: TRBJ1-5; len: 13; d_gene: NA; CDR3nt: TGTGCTAGCAGCCCTCACCCCGGTCAGCCCCAGCATTTT; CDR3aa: CASSPHPGQPQHF
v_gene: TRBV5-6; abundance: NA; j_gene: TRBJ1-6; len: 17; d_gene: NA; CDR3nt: TGTGCCAGCAGCCCCCTCGGGGGGACCTCGTCGGGTTCACCCCTCCACTTT; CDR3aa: CASSPLGGTSSGSPLHF
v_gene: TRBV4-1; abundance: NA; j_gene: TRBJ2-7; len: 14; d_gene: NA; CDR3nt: TGCGCCAGCAGCCCGCCCCGGGGTGCGGGGGAGCAGTACTTC; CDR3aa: CASSPPRGAGEQYF
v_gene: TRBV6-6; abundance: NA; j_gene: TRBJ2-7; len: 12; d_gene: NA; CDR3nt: TGTGCCACTCGGCAAGGGTTCGACGAGCAGTACTTC; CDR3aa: CATRQGFDEQYF
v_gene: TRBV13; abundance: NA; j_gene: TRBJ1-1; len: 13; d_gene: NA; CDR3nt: TGTGCCAGCAGCTTAGGAGGGGGTTTGAAAGCTTTCTTT; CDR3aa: CASSLGGGLKAFF
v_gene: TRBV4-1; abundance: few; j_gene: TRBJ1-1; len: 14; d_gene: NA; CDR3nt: TGCGCCAGCAGCCCACAGATTATGAACACTGAAGCTTTCTTT; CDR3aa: CASSPQIMNTEAFF
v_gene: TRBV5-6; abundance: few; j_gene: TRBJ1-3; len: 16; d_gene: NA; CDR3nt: TGTGCCAGCAGCTTGGGGGCCGGCTCAGATGGAAACACCATATATTTT; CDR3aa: CASSLGAGSDGNTIYF
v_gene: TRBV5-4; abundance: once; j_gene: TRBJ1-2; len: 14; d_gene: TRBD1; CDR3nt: TGTGCCAGCAGCCCCGGGACAGAGGACTATGGCTACACCTTC; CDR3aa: CASSPGTEDYGYTF
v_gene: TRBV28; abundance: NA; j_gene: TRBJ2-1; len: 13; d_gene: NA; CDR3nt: TGTGCCAGCAGTCCAACCTATAGGAATGAGCAGTTCTTC; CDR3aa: CASSPTYRNEQFF
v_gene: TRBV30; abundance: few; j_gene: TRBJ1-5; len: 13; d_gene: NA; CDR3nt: TGTGCCTGGAGTGGGGGGTCCAATCAGCCCCAGCATTTT; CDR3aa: CAWSGGSNQPQHF
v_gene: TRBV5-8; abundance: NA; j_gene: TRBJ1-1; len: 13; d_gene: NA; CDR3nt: TGTGCCAGCAGCGCCGGTGGGTACACTGAAGCTTTCTTT; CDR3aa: CASSAGGYTEAFF
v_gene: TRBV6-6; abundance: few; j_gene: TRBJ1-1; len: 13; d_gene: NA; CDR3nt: TGTGCCAGCAGTTTAGACAGGTTTCCTGAAGCTTTCTTT; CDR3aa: CASSLDRFPEAFF
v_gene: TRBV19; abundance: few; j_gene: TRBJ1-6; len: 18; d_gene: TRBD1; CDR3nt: TGTGCCAGTAGTATATTGTATCCCTGGGACAGCCGAAATTCACCCCTCCACTTT; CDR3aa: CASSILYPWDSRNSPLHF
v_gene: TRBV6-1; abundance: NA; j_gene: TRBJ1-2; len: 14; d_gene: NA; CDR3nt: TGTGCCAGCAGTAGAATCCAGGGGTACTATGGCTACACCTTC; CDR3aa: CASSRIQGYYGYTF
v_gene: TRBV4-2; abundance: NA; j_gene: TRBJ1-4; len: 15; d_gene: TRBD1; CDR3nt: TGTGCCAGCAGCCAAGAACCCACAGGGGGTGAAAAACTGTTTTTT; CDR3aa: CASSQEPTGGEKLFF
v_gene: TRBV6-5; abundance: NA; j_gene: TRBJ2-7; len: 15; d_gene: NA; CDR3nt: TGTGCCAGCAGTTACGGCGGGACAGCGTTCTACGAGCAGTACTTC; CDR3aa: CASSYGGTAFYEQYF
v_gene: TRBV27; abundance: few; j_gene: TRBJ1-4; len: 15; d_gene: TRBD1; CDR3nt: TGTGCCAGCAGTTCCCAGGGGGGTCGAGATGAAAAACTGTTTTTT; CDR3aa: CASSSQGGRDEKLFF
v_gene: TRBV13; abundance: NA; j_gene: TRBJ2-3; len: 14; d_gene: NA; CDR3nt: TGTGCCAGCAGCTTGCGGGGTAGCGCAGATACGCAGTATTTT; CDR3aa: CASSLRGSADTQYF
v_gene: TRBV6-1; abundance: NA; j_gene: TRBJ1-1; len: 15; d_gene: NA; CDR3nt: TGTGCCAGCAGTAGGGTCGCAGGGGCCGGCACTGAAGCTTTCTTT; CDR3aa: CASSRVAGAGTEAFF
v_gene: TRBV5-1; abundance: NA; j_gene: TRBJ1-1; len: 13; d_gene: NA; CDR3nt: TGCGCCAGCAGCTTTCAAGGCGACACTGAAGCTTTCTTT; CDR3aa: CASSFQGDTEAFF
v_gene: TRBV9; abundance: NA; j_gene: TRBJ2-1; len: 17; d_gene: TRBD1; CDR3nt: TGTGCCAGCAGCGTAGGAAAAGGGGACAGGAGCGACAATGAGCAGTTCTTC; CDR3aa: CASSVGKGDRSDNEQFF
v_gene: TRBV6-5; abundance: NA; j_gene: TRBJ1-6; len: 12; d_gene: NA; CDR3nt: TGTGCCAGCACCCAGGGGAATTCACCCCTCCACTTT; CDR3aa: CASTQGNSPLHF
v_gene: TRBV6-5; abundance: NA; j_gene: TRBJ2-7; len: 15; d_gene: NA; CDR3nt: TGTGCCAGCAGCACGCCCCGGTTGGGATCCTACGAGCAGTACTTC; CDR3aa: CASSTPRLGSYEQYF
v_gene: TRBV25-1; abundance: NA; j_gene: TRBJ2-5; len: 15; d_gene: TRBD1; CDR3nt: TGTGCCAGCAGTGAAAGGAAGGGGGCGCAAGAGACCCAGTACTTC; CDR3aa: CASSERKGAQETQYF